What follows are 15 T cell receptor beta chains derived from one specimen sequenced in a study of tumor-infiltrating lymphocytes in primary liver carcinoma (dated by TCRdb to about 2017). Without any cell sorting, total RNA and DNA were extracted together from about 20-30 mg of bulk tissue using the AllPrep DNA/RNA mini kit. Sequencing took place on an Illumina HiSeq 2500. A constant-region primer and ProtoScript II reverse transcriptase were used to reverse-transcribe TCRbeta-specific cDNA from roughly 0.5 ug total RNA. Three nested multiplex PCR rounds, following a slightly modified ARM-PCR procedure, were used to build the TCRbeta libraries. The first two PCR rounds used multiplex TRBV1-TRBV30 forward primers with a Cbeta reverse primer, each for about 10 cycles. The public sequencing data were trimmed at Q25 with fastp and processed into clonotypes with MiXCR by TCRdb, which kept only in-frame beta chains. All rows with the same CDR3 protein become a single entry with the most common DNA and genes. Recorded for this sample are around 190,000 distinct CDR3 sequences; over 80% of them occurred a single time. Around 18% of the sample is in the top ten clones.

The sample consisted of tumor tissue from primary liver carcinoma. Receptors originate from a man in his forties or fifties with primary liver carcinoma and hepatitis B virus infection.

A note on this clonotype: Because it lacks the conserved phenylalanine or tryptophan at the end, this CDR3 is likely a read error. J is TRBJ2-3 and V is TRBV11-2, with a tentative D call TRBD1 (5 bases). Per germline, CDR1 SGHAT and CDR2 FQNNGV. The CDR3 length is 16 residues. Here the CDR3 DNA reads TGTGCCAGCAGCAGAAGAAGTACAGGTAACACAGGTACGCAGTATTAT. It is translated as CASSRRSTGNTGTQYY.

This CDR3 reads CASSLSIVGERSEQFF. DNA for the CDR3: TGTGCCAGCAGCTTAAGTATAGTGGGAGAGCGAAGTGAGCAGTTCTTC. The chain is built from TRBV11-3 and TRBJ2-1; TRBD2 might be the D (5 bases). CDR1 is SGHNT and CDR2 is YENEEA in the germline V gene. CDR3 size: 16 residues. V was cut by 2 bases and J by 9 bases, with 20 bases left in between.

Details on this clonotype: Given a much more abundant clone one base away, this may be a read error. V and J are TRBV7-2 and TRBJ2-3; D may be TRBD2 (6 bases). Trimming stripped 5 bases from V and 4 bases from J, with 22 bases between. Germline CDR1 is SGHTA and CDR2 is FQGNSA. This CDR3 is 17 amino acids long. For the CDR3, the DNA is TGTGCCAGCAGCAGACAAAAGATGCGGGGCGCCGCAGATACGCAGTATTTT. This translates into CASSRQKMRGAADTQYF.

Note on this clonotype: The conserved closing phenylalanine or tryptophan is absent in this CDR3, likely reflecting a read error. V and J are TRBV29-1 and TRBJ2-7; D gene unclear. V was clipped by 6 bases and J by 5 bases, with 17 bases between them. Germline loops: CDR1 SQVTM, CDR2 ANQGSEA. The CDR3 contains 13 residues. CDR3 bases: TGCAGCGTCCGTGCGCCAGCTAATCACGAGCAGTACCTC. It encodes CSVRAPANHEQYL.

Ten or more counts support this clonotype. The V gene is TRBV28, the J gene TRBJ2-2, with D hard to call. Trimming took 6 bases from V and 0 from J, leaving 11 bases between them. The CDR3 runs 15 residues. Looked up from germline, CDR1 is MDHEN and CDR2 is SYDVKM. In nucleotides, the CDR3 is TGTGCCAGCAGGACCCCGCGGCCGAACACCGGGGAGCTGTTTTTT. It codes for CASRTPRPNTGELFF.

This sequence joins TRBV5-6 and TRBJ2-7, with D possibly TRBD2 on 6 matching bases. Between the trimmed V and J ends, which lost 7 bases and 7 bases, there was a span of 21 bases. There are 14 residues in the CDR3. Germline V gives CDR1 SGHDT, CDR2 YYEEEE. The CDR3 DNA sequence: TGTGCCAGCGGGACGGGGGTGACCCTCTATGAGCAGTACTTC. Protein product: CASGTGVTLYEQYF.

The genes are TRBV6-1 and TRBJ2-1, with 10 bases aligning to TRBD2. Germline CDR1 and CDR2: MNHNS and SASEGT. The CDR3 sequence is 14 residues long. V lost 6 bases, J lost 16 bases, and 15 bases stayed unmatched. CDR3 sequence reads: CASSPSGSGNEHFF. The CDR3 nucleotides are TGTGCCAGCAGCCCTAGCGGGAGTGGTAATGAACACTTCTTC.

A note on this clonotype: The junction does not match germline at one end; this may be a read error. The V and J genes are TRBV11-1 and TRBJ2-2, with D possibly being TRBD1 or TRBD2 (6 bases each). Germline values: CDR1 SGHAT, CDR2 FQDESV (reference sequence). The CDR3 extends over 13 amino acids. The CDR3 region has the DNA TGTGCCAGCAGTTTTTGGGACACCCGGGAGCTGATTTTT. Translation: CASSFWDTRELIF.

With respect to this clonotype: Being one base from a much bigger clone, this may be a read error. This chain connects TRBV28 to TRBJ1-5, with TRBD1 matching 10 bases. The length of the CDR3 is 14 residues. Germline CDR1 reads MDHEN; CDR2 reads SYDVKM. The CDR3 nucleotides read TGTGCCAGCAAAAGACAGGGGGCGACTCAGTCCCAGCATTTT. Its protein product is CASKRQGATQSQHF.

Written as DNA, the CDR3 is TGTGCCAGCAGCGGGACAGGATTAGACACTGAAGTCTTCTTT. The encoded protein is CASSGTGLDTEVFF. V gene TRBV5-4 combines with J gene TRBJ1-1, with 8 bases lining up with TRBD1. The CDR3 sequence is 14 residues long. Germline loops: CDR1 SGHNT, CDR2 YYREEE (reference sequence). V dropped 4 bases and J dropped 14; count of bases not matched to a gene: 16. The full variable domain, completed using reference TRBV5-4 and TRBJ1-1, is ETGVTQSPTHLIKTRGQQVTLRCSSQSGHNTVSWYQQALGQGPQFIFQYYREEENGRGNFPPRFSGLQFPNYSSELNVNALELDDSALYLCASSGTGLDTEVFFGQGTRLTVV.

This chain links TRBV6-1 with TRBJ2-5; no reliable D call. Trimming stripped 2 bases from V and 4 bases from J, with 23 bases between. The germline CDR1 and CDR2 sequences are MNHNS and SASEGT. The CDR3 contains 18 residues. CDR3 amino acids: CASSENLMWTAVGETQYF. For the CDR3, the DNA is TGTGCCAGCAGTGAAAATTTAATGTGGACGGCCGTTGGAGAGACCCAGTACTTC.

The J gene is TRBJ2-4, the V gene TRBV29-1; a weak D match, TRBD1 (6 bases). Germline V gene lookup returns CDR1 SQVTM and CDR2 ANQGSEA. V gave up 4 bases and J gave up 8 bases, with 18 bases separating them. The CDR3 is 14 residues long. The CDR3 sequence is CSVAHGTRDDIQYF. DNA of the CDR3: TGCAGCGTTGCCCACGGGACACGGGACGACATTCAGTACTTC.

This clonotype has at least ten counts. Given a much more abundant clone one base away, this may be a read error. The V call is TRBV29-1, the J call TRBJ2-4; no reliable D call. This CDR3 comprises 13 residues. Germline V lookup: CDR1 SQVTM, CDR2 ANQGSEA. The CDR3 nucleotides read TGCGGCGTTGAAGAACCCGGTCGTAACATTCAGTACTTC. It is translated as CGVEEPGRNIQYF.

This clonotype has just a few counts. Likely a read error: the CDR3 ends without its conserved phenylalanine or tryptophan. The chain carries TRBV29-1 and TRBJ1-1; D is ambiguous. CDR3 length equals 15 residues. Germline V lookup: CDR1 SQVTM, CDR2 ANQGSEA. This CDR3 is CSVAPGWGMNTEAFC. The DNA for the CDR3 is TGCAGCGTTGCTCCGGGATGGGGAATGAACACTGAGGCTTTCTGT.

Only one count was recorded for this clonotype. This chain links TRBV6-6 with TRBJ1-1, with a tentative D call TRBD1 (5 bases). The CDR3 is 13 residues long. CDR1 and CDR2 (germline): MNHNY, SVGAGI (reference sequence). CDR3: CVTSTGGITEAFF. The CDR3 DNA reads TGTGTCACCAGCACTGGGGGGATTACTGAAGCTTTCTTT.